This passage covers 28 T cell receptor beta chains from one sample sequenced in a study of response to subunit inactivated influenza vaccine. One entry per CDR3 protein results from TCRdb running MiXCR on the RT-PCR reads. The sample shows more than 600,000 distinct CDR3 sequences, about a fifth of them seen only once. The input for sequencing was PBMCs from blood, taken about 5 days after vaccination. Source of these receptors: a man aged 45-65 years who received an inactivated influenza vaccine.

Notes on this clonotype: A much larger clone sits a single nucleotide away, making a read error possible. DNA for the CDR3: TGTGCCAGCAGTCACAATGAGCAGTTCTTC. This codes for CASSHNEQFF. The chain combines TRBV12-3 or TRBV12-4 with TRBJ2-1; D not resolved. Trimming cost V 5 bases and J 5 bases, with 1 base left between them. The CDR3 is made up of 10 amino acids.

At least ten counts were recorded for this clonotype. This chain connects TRBV4-3 to TRBJ2-7; D unresolved. The CDR3 is 14 residues long. Germline V gene sequence: CDR1 LGHNA, CDR2 YSLEER. Deletions cut 0 bases from V and 4 bases from J, with 10 bases between. CDR3 in amino acids: CASSQDGGVYEQYF. For the CDR3, the DNA is TGCGCCAGCAGCCAAGATGGTGGAGTTTACGAGCAGTACTTC.

There are a few counts of this clonotype. V is TRBV12-3 or TRBV12-4 and J is TRBJ1-2; D remains unclear. CDR3 size: 11 residues. Deletions cut 8 bases from V and 1 base from J, with 5 bases between. CDR3 in DNA: TGTGCCAGCCGGGTTAACTATGGCTACACCTTC. It encodes CASRVNYGYTF.

This clonotype has just a few counts. The V and J genes are TRBV12-3 or TRBV12-4 and TRBJ2-4; D could derive from TRBD1 or TRBD2 (5 bases each). V lost 6 bases, J lost 0 bases, and 9 bases lay in between. The length of the CDR3 is 14 residues. As DNA, the CDR3 is TGTGCCAGCAGAAGAGGGGTAGCCAAAAACATTCAGTACTTC. It encodes CASRRGVAKNIQYF.

The chain has TRBV20-1 and TRBJ1-5; no definite D call. Germline-derived CDR1 and CDR2 are DFQATT and SNEGSKA (reference sequence). The V end lost 2 bases, the J end lost 6 bases, and 8 bases lay between the germline ends. The CDR3 is 12 residues long. For the CDR3, the DNA is TGCAGTGCTAGACGCAAATCTCAGCCCCAGCATTTT. This codes for CSARRKSQPQHF.

This clonotype was seen more than once but under ten times. V is TRBV4-1 and J is TRBJ2-3; D gene uncertain. The length of the CDR3 is 14 residues. Trimming took 0 bases from V and 5 from J, leaving 9 bases between them. Germline V lookup: CDR1 MGHRA, CDR2 YSYEKL. CDR3 in DNA: TGCGCCAGCAGCCAAGAGGTCTTATTAGATACGCAGTATTTT. Translating gives CASSQEVLLDTQYF.

In this sample, this clonotype turned up a few times. The DNA for the CDR3 is TGCAGTGCTAGAGTCTGGGATCACAACGAAAAACTGTTTTTT. It yields the protein CSARVWDHNEKLFF. This chain connects TRBV20-1 to TRBJ1-4, with D unclear. CDR3 length: 14 amino acids. Per the germline V gene, CDR1 is DFQATT and CDR2 is SNEGSKA (reference sequence). V dropped 1 base and J dropped 8 bases, with 14 bases sitting between them.

There are a few counts of this clonotype. This chain links TRBV25-1 with TRBJ1-1; D is possibly TRBD1 (6 bases). Germline values: CDR1 MGHDK, CDR2 SYGVNS. The CDR3 is 14 residues long. Trimming pared 5 bases from V and 0 bases from J, leaving 10 bases between. As DNA, the CDR3 is TGTGCCAGCAGTACAACAGGGATGAACACTGAAGCTTTCTTT. It encodes CASSTTGMNTEAFF.

The V gene is TRBV11-1, the J gene TRBJ2-1; 8 positions match TRBD1. Trimming removed 5 bases from V and 7 bases from J; junction bases left unmatched: 10. CDR1 is SGHAT, CDR2 FQDESV, per germline (reference sequence). This CDR3 comprises 15 residues. The CDR3 sequence: CASSKQQGVSNEQFF. CDR3 DNA: TGTGCCAGCAGCAAACAACAGGGGGTATCGAATGAGCAGTTCTTC.

The rearrangement joins TRBV28 to TRBJ1-4, with TRBD1 matching over 8 bases. The CDR3 has 16 amino acids. Germline values: CDR1 MDHEN, CDR2 SYDVKM. Trimming removed 5 bases from V and 8 bases from J; junction bases left unmatched: 13. The CDR3 DNA sequence: TGTGCCAGCAGTACGCTAGACAGGGGCGTAACCGAAAAACTGTTTTTT. Encoded protein: CASSTLDRGVTEKLFF.

This clonotype was detected a few times. The gene calls are TRBV5-1 and TRBJ1-2; no clear D. Trimming stripped 0 bases from V and 5 bases from J, with 14 bases between. There are 15 residues in the CDR3. CDR1 SGHRS and CDR2 YFSETQ come from the germline V gene. CDR3 sequence reads: CASSLDGSSPYGYTF. CDR3 bases: TGCGCCAGCAGCTTGGACGGATCCAGTCCTTATGGCTACACCTTC. Combining the CDR3 with reference TRBV5-1 and TRBJ1-2 gives the whole variable domain KAGVTQTPRYLIKTRGQQVTLSCSPISGHRSVSWYQQTPGQGLQFLFEYFSETQRNKGNFPGRFSGRQFSNSRSEMNVSTLELGDSALYLCASSLDGSSPYGYTFGSGTRLTVV.

V and J are TRBV18 and TRBJ2-2; TRBD1 matches at 9 bases. The CDR3 is 14 amino acids. Per germline, CDR1 KGHSH and CDR2 LQKENI. The V and J ends lost 9 bases and 1 base, in that order; junction bases with no gene match: 3. CDR3 protein: CASRTGENTGELFF. CDR3 coding DNA: TGTGCCAGTCGGACAGGGGAGAACACCGGGGAGCTGTTTTTT.

Notes on this clonotype: This may be a read error: a much more frequent sequence differs by one nucleotide. The chain uses TRBV5-1 and TRBJ2-2, with unresolved D. The V gene lost 0 bases and the J gene lost 4 bases, with 4 bases spanning the gap. CDR3 size: 13 residues. Germline loops: CDR1 SGHRS, CDR2 YFSETQ. The CDR3 region is CASSLEPTGELFF. CDR3 DNA sequence: TGCGCCAGCAGCTTGGAGCCCACCGGGGAGCTGTTTTTT.

The J gene is TRBJ1-1, the V gene TRBV6-1; D is possibly TRBD1 (5 bases). CDR1 and CDR2 from the germline V gene are MNHNS and SASEGT. This CDR3 contains 14 residues. Trimming removed 6 bases at V and 0 bases at J, with 11 bases between. CDR3 protein: CASRMRGVNTEAFF. In DNA, the CDR3 is TGTGCCAGCAGGATGCGGGGGGTGAACACTGAAGCTTTCTTT.

The chain has TRBV29-1 and TRBJ1-3, with 7 positions matching TRBD1. The ends lost 6 bases at V and 13 bases at J; junction bases unmatched: 12. This CDR3 has 12 residues. CDR1 is SQVTM and CDR2 is ANQGSEA in the germline V gene. The CDR3 DNA follows: TGCAGCGTCCCCACCGGGCAGGGGGGAATATATTTT. Its translation: CSVPTGQGGIYF.

The table lists this clonotype with a few counts. This rearrangement joins TRBV10-2 to TRBJ2-4; perhaps D is TRBD1 or TRBD2 (6 bases each). Trimming left V 0 bases short and J 2 bases short, with 11 bases between. This CDR3 has 16 amino acids. Germline V gene data show CDR1 as WSHSY and CDR2 as SAAADI. The CDR3 protein is CASSESGGLTKNIQYF. CDR3 sequence (DNA): TGCGCCAGCAGTGAGTCCGGGGGCCTGACCAAAAACATTCAGTACTTC.

Only a few counts were recorded for this clonotype. The chain couples TRBV4-3 to TRBJ1-2; 7 positions match TRBD1. The CDR3 is 15 amino acids. The J segment lost 4 bases and the V segment lost 4 bases, leaving 9 bases of the junction unmatched. Germline V gives CDR1 LGHNA, CDR2 YSLEER. The DNA for the CDR3 is TGCGCCAGCAGCCCCTACTCGGGACAGTTCTATGGCTACACCTTC. Amino acid sequence: CASSPYSGQFYGYTF.

This clonotype appeared a few times. The chain is built from TRBV24-1 and TRBJ2-3, with TRBD1 as a possible D gene (5 bases). The CDR3 spans 16 residues. The V end lost 4 bases, the J end lost 2 bases, and 15 bases lay between the germline ends. The germline gives CDR1 KGHDR, CDR2 SFDVKD. This CDR3 is CATSDRDRTFTDTQYF. For the CDR3, the DNA is TGTGCCACCAGTGACCGCGACAGAACTTTCACAGATACGCAGTATTTT.

This clonotype was counted a few times. This chain uses TRBV30 with TRBJ2-1; no reliable D call. Germline V gives CDR1 GTSNPN, CDR2 SVGIG (reference sequence). Trimming cost V 6 bases and J 5 bases, with 8 bases left between them. The CDR3 extends over 11 amino acids. CDR3 loop: CACNIDNEQFF. The CDR3 DNA is TGTGCCTGCAACATCGACAATGAGCAGTTCTTC.

The chain links TRBV6-5 to TRBJ1-1; D is unclear. CDR3 size: 12 residues. V lost 2 bases and J lost 6, with 7 bases in between. CDR1 MNHEY and CDR2 SVGAGI come from the germline V gene. The CDR3 DNA sequence: TGTGCCAGCAGTTACCGTGGGGCTGAAGCTTTCTTT. Encoded protein: CASSYRGAEAFF.

The chain combines TRBV6-1 with TRBJ1-5; D might be TRBD1 (6 bases). This CDR3 comprises 14 residues. The germline V gene has CDR1 MNHNS and CDR2 SASEGT. V lost 5 bases and J lost 2, with 10 bases in between. CDR3 region: CASSRGARNQPQHF. DNA of the CDR3: TGTGCCAGCAGTCGGGGGGCCCGCAATCAGCCCCAGCATTTT.

The V and J genes are TRBV5-1 and TRBJ2-2, with TRBD2 matching over 10 bases. The CDR3 consists of 14 residues. With 4 bases clipped from V and 9 bases from J, the junction kept 6 bases outside the gene matches. CDR1 is SGHRS and CDR2 is YFSETQ in the germline V gene. The CDR3 loop is CASSKGLASWELFF. CDR3 in DNA: TGCGCCAGCAGCAAGGGACTAGCGTCCTGGGAGCTGTTTTTT.

This clonotype has a handful of counts. The V call is TRBV5-1, the J call TRBJ2-1; D not resolved. V was clipped by 1 base and J by 8 bases, with 13 bases between them. Germline loops: CDR1 SGHRS, CDR2 YFSETQ. The CDR3 runs 14 residues. The CDR3 nucleotides read TGCGCCAGCAGCTTGAGTACAGAAGGAGATGAGCAGTTCTTC. Translated, it gives CASSLSTEGDEQFF.

The gene calls are TRBV28 and TRBJ2-7; 8 bases are a match to TRBD2. With V trimmed by 7 bases and J by 0 bases, 2 bases remained unmatched. The CDR3 loop spans 13 amino acids. Germline lookup yields CDR1 MDHEN and CDR2 SYDVKM. DNA for the CDR3: TGTGCCAGCAACGGGGGGGCCTCCTACGAGCAGTACTTC. It encodes CASNGGASYEQYF.

With respect to this clonotype: A read error is possible here, since a much larger clone lies one base away. The chain recombines TRBV12-3 or TRBV12-4 with TRBJ2-1; 7 bases map to TRBD1. Germline trimming cut 7 bases from V and 5 bases from J; bases unmatched to any gene: 11. The CDR3 spans 15 residues. Written as DNA, the CDR3 is TGTGCCAGCAAACCTACCGGGACAGAGAACAATGAGCAGTTCTTC. Translating gives CASKPTGTENNEQFF.

Only one count was recorded for this clonotype. V is TRBV5-1 and J is TRBJ2-5; possibly TRBD1 or TRBD2 for D (5 bases each). Trimming pared 4 bases from V and 5 bases from J, leaving 15 bases between. The CDR3 loop spans 14 amino acids. Germline V gives CDR1 SGHRS, CDR2 YFSETQ. CDR3 residues: CASSEGTARETQYF. In nucleotides, the CDR3 is TGCGCCAGCAGCGAGGGGACGGCTAGGGAGACCCAGTACTTC.

This clonotype was observed a few times. Written as DNA, the CDR3 is TGTGCCAGCAGCTCGCAGGGTCTTTACGAGCAGTACTTC. Translated, it gives CASSSQGLYEQYF. The V gene is TRBV7-2, the J gene TRBJ2-7, with D possibly being TRBD1 (5 bases). Trimming removed 4 bases from V and 4 bases from J, with 11 bases in between. CDR3 length equals 13 residues. Per the germline V gene, CDR1 is SGHTA and CDR2 is FQGNSA.

V usage is TRBV6-1 and J usage is TRBJ1-6, with a possible D match to TRBD1 (6 bases). The CDR3 loop spans 15 amino acids. Per the germline V gene, CDR1 is MNHNS and CDR2 is SASEGT. The germline V and J ends were trimmed by 3 bases and 7 bases, with 13 bases remaining between them. The CDR3 protein is CASSERGQQNSPLHF. The CDR3 DNA reads as TGTGCCAGCAGTGAGAGAGGACAGCAGAATTCACCCCTCCACTTT.